Below, one T cell receptor (beta chain) is given with its context. Its antigen is currently unknown. Other DNA variants within this sample encode the same CDR3. The V and J ends lost 4 bases and 0 bases respectively, with 6 bases between them. Per germline, CDR1 SGHRS and CDR2 YFSETQ. This CDR3 has 13 residues. Primers included in the PCR were 60 Vbeta and 13 Jbeta primers. Sequenced by immunoSEQ multiplex PCR; TCRdb stores in-frame clones only, minus some. The sample records around 250,000 clones, over 70% being singletons. This sample is drawn from a study of cytomegalovirus exposure and HLA in healthy donors. Notes on the study in general: Confirmation was obtained in vitro that a few CMV-associated chains are specific for CMV antigens. A missense DCLRE1C variant was associated with V- and J-gene trimming of TCR beta chains in a later analysis, and an independent cohort replicated the association. Common viral pathogens seemed to be connected with several of the most significant clusters, according to a later analysis.

The sample taken for sequencing was PBMCs. This sequence joins TRBV5-1 and TRBJ2-3; D gene ambiguous. The TCR originated in a woman aged 55-70 years in good health and CMV-seropositive. The CDR3 loop reads CASSPPSTDTQYF. The CDR3 bases are TGCGCCAGCAGCCCCCCGAGCACAGATACGCAGTATTTT.